This entry lists 17 T cell receptor beta chains sequenced from one sample in a study of blood T cells in healthy people across ages. A sample-barcoded 5' primer and a J-beta primer mix were used in a second PCR of about 7 to 12 cycles. TCRdb ran MiXCR on the 5' RACE reads and lists one entry per CDR3 protein. The table has about 1.1 million distinct CDR3 sequences, roughly two fifths seen once. The material sequenced was blood. These receptors were taken from a man between 18 and 29 years old in good health.

Note on this clonotype: At one end the junction does not follow the germline gene, possibly because of a read error. The rearrangement uses TRBV6-2 or TRBV6-3 and TRBJ1-1, with TRBD1 identical over 7 bases. Germline CDR1 reads MNHEY; CDR2 reads SVGEGT. The CDR3 runs 14 residues. CDR3 coding DNA: TGTGCCAGTAGTTACGACAGGGTTGACACTGAAGCTTTCTTT. Amino acids: CASSYDRVDTEAFF.

The chain uses TRBV20-1 and TRBJ1-3; D call uncertain. CDR3 length: 16 residues. Between the trimmed V and J ends, which lost 0 bases and 2 bases, there was a span of 14 bases. The germline CDR1 and CDR2 sequences are DFQATT and SNEGSKA (reference sequence). CDR3 nucleotides: TGCAGTGCTAGAGATCAAGTTGGGGAAGCTGGAAACACCATATATTTT. Residues: CSARDQVGEAGNTIYF.

This clonotype appeared a few times. The rearrangement joins TRBV20-1 to TRBJ1-2, with 10 bases that match TRBD1. This CDR3 has 15 amino acids. CDR1 DFQATT and CDR2 SNEGSKA come from the germline V gene (reference sequence). V was clipped by 0 bases and J by 4 bases; unmatched bases: 5. The CDR3 DNA is TGCAGTGCTAGAGAAAGGGACAGGGGTCTCTATGGCTACACCTTC. Its translation: CSARERDRGLYGYTF.

The chain links TRBV30 to TRBJ2-4; D is possibly TRBD1 (5 bases). With the DNA end fitting TRBJ2-7 better, the J assignment may be wrong. The CDR3 is made up of 12 amino acids. Germline CDR1 GTSNPN, CDR2 SVGIG (reference sequence). CDR3 sequence (DNA): TGTGCCTGGAGGAAAAGGGGTTCCGAGCAGTACTTC. Amino acids: CAWRKRGSEQYF.

The gene calls are TRBV14 and TRBJ2-1; D is unresolved. Germline V gives CDR1 SGHDN, CDR2 FVKESK. The germline V and J ends were trimmed by 0 bases and 7 bases, with 10 bases remaining between them. The CDR3 length is 14 residues. The CDR3 coding sequence is TGTGCCAGCAGCCAAGAACTGGGTTCGAATGAGCAGTTCTTC. It encodes CASSQELGSNEQFF.

The rearrangement joins TRBV27 to TRBJ1-2; D is possibly TRBD1 (5 bases). Germline V gene lookup returns CDR1 MNHEY and CDR2 SMNVEV (reference sequence). Trimming pared 5 bases from V and 4 bases from J, leaving 20 bases between. This CDR3 has 16 amino acids. The CDR3 nucleotides are TGTGCCAGCAGTGCCCGAACAGGTCCTCATCGCTATGGCTACACCTTC. Protein: CASSARTGPHRYGYTF.

The rearrangement links TRBV9 to TRBJ2-3; a weak D match, TRBD2 (7 bases). The CDR3 totals 15 residues. Trimming cost V 0 bases and J 4 bases, with 12 bases left between them. Germline loops: CDR1 SGDLS, CDR2 YYNGEE. The CDR3 sequence: CASSVGWGGPDTQYF. The CDR3 region has the DNA TGTGCCAGCAGCGTAGGATGGGGGGGCCCAGATACGCAGTATTTT.

The V gene is TRBV6-2 or TRBV6-3, the J gene TRBJ2-1, with TRBD1 identical over 8 bases. Trimming cost V 2 bases and J 5 bases; bases outside gene matches: 5. The V gene's germline CDR1 is MNHEY and CDR2 SVGEGT. This CDR3 is built from 15 residues. DNA for the CDR3: TGTGCCAGCAGTTACCCGGGACAGGTGAACAATGAGCAGTTCTTC. It specifies CASSYPGQVNNEQFF.

This clonotype has only a few counts. The CDR3 loop is CAYIRAGGRNEQFF. The CDR3 coding sequence is TGTGCCTACATCAGGGCGGGGGGGCGGAATGAGCAGTTCTTC. This chain joins TRBV5-4 and TRBJ2-1, with 9 bases that match TRBD2. Germline trimming cut 10 bases from V and 7 bases from J; bases unmatched to any gene: 12. Germline loops: CDR1 SGHNT, CDR2 YYREEE (reference sequence). The CDR3 runs to 14 residues.

This clonotype was seen more than once but under ten times. The chain couples TRBV20-1 to TRBJ1-1; TRBD1 might be the D (5 bases). CDR1 DFQATT and CDR2 SNEGSKA come from the germline V gene (reference sequence). The CDR3 has 14 amino acids. Trimming took off 6 bases at V and 0 bases at J, with 14 bases between the two ends. CDR3 loop: CSAADRLLNTEAFF. The CDR3 bases are TGCAGTGCCGCTGACAGACTTTTGAACACTGAAGCTTTCTTT.

The J gene is TRBJ2-1, the V gene TRBV29-1; D perhaps matches TRBD2 (7 bases). The CDR3 length is 14 residues. V was clipped by 5 bases and J by 0 bases, with 11 bases between them. CDR1 and CDR2 (germline): SQVTM, ANQGSEA. CDR3 nucleotide sequence: TGCAGCGTTACAGGGAGGGCCTCCTACAATGAGCAGTTCTTC. Its protein product is CSVTGRASYNEQFF.

The V gene is TRBV7-2, the J gene TRBJ2-7, with D tentatively TRBD2 (5 bases). This CDR3 is built from 16 residues. Trimming removed 1 base from V and 9 bases from J, with 22 bases in between. Germline V lookup: CDR1 SGHTA, CDR2 FQGNSA. The CDR3 sequence: CASSLGGRGFSRAQYF. CDR3 coding DNA: TGTGCCAGCAGCTTAGGAGGTCGGGGTTTTAGTCGCGCGCAGTACTTC.

The chain has TRBV4-1 and TRBJ1-5; tentatively, D is TRBD1 (5 bases). Germline-derived CDR1 and CDR2 are MGHRA and YSYEKL. V lost 2 bases and J lost 6, with 11 bases in between. The length of the CDR3 is 14 residues. CDR3 coding DNA: TGCGCCAGCAGCCAAAATGACGGGACTCAGCCCCAGCATTTT. It yields the protein CASSQNDGTQPQHF.

This clonotype occurred a few times. The rearrangement joins TRBV20-1 to TRBJ1-1; 8 bases align to TRBD1. The CDR3 totals 15 residues. Germline V gene lookup returns CDR1 DFQATT and CDR2 SNEGSKA (reference sequence). J was trimmed by 0 bases and V by 4 bases; bases with no gene match: 7. The DNA of the CDR3 is TGCAGTGCTAAGGGGGGACAGGCGATGAACACTGAAGCTTTCTTT. Translating gives CSAKGGQAMNTEAFF.

The chain carries TRBV7-8 and TRBJ2-7; D not resolved. The CDR3 sequence is 14 residues long. Between the trimmed V and J ends, which lost 1 base and 1 base, there was a span of 8 bases. Per the germline V gene, CDR1 is SGHVS and CDR2 is FQNEAQ. The CDR3 nucleotides read TGTGCCAGCAGCTTAGGGTCAGTTTCCTACGAGCAGTACTTC. Protein sequence: CASSLGSVSYEQYF.

This chain uses TRBV20-1 with TRBJ2-3; 10 bases line up with TRBD2. Germline-derived CDR1 and CDR2 are DFQATT and SNEGSKA (reference sequence). This CDR3 has 17 amino acids. Losses at the gene ends were 4 bases for V and 0 bases for J; bases not matched to a gene: 10. Here the CDR3 reads CSAKAPAGGPSTDTQYF. Written as DNA, the CDR3 is TGCAGTGCTAAGGCTCCAGCGGGGGGGCCAAGCACAGATACGCAGTATTTT.

The V call is TRBV24-1, the J call TRBJ2-1; D not resolved. The CDR3 contains 16 residues. Trimming cost V 2 bases and J 4 bases, with 14 bases left between them. CDR1 and CDR2 from the germline V gene are KGHDR and SFDVKD. This chain's CDR3 is CATSDSKPSRYNEQFF. Here the CDR3 DNA reads TGTGCCACCAGTGATTCAAAGCCTTCCCGGTACAATGAGCAGTTCTTC.